This T cell receptor (beta chain) was observed in a study of T cell repertoires in cytomegalovirus infection. Study results and caveats: Accumulated public TCR beta family frequency recognized individuals carrying CMV together with the relevant HLA. Across the ex vivo response, the dominant clonotypes were HLA-C-restricted CMV-specific TCR beta clonotypes.

As regards this clonotype: Its specificity is unknown.

TCRdb recomputed calls from the reads with MiXCR, one row per CDR3 protein. The data hold roughly 760,000 distinct CDR3 sequences, with less than 40% observed a single time. Trimming stripped 6 bases from V and 2 bases from J, with 10 bases between. The length of the CDR3 is 13 residues. Per germline, CDR1 SEHNR and CDR2 FQNEAQ (reference sequence). The chain carries TRBV7-9 and TRBJ1-2; D is unresolved. Sequenced material: PBMCs. The sequence derives from a human donor in good health (CMV status not recorded). Some clones in this sample may be carry-over from other donors' samples. In DNA form, the CDR3 reads TGTGCCAGCAGTCAACGGGTCAACTATGGCTACACCTTC. It encodes CASSQRVNYGYTF.